This TCR beta chain was obtained from a study of CD8+CD57+ T cells in acquired aplastic anemia. Study findings and constraints: The number of CD8+ CDR3 sequences shared by patients and controls was twenty-nine.

On this clonotype itself: The target antigen is unknown.

The CDR3 extends over 13 amino acids. Trimming took 1 base from V and 7 from J, leaving 7 bases between them. The germline V gene has CDR1 SEHNR and CDR2 FQNEAQ (reference sequence). An expansion of CD8+CD57+ cells by flow cytometry had been shown in patients chosen for sequencing. Acquired aplastic anemia of severe grade affected all patients. The use of genomic DNA as template underpinned the TCR beta VDJ and CDR3 profiling. One entry per CDR3 protein, called by TCRdb with MiXCR from the reads. The top ten hold roughly 30% of the sample, which has about 120,000 distinct CDR3 sequences, 45% to 60% seen once.

The origin of this receptor is a human donor with aplastic anemia. The rearrangement joins TRBV7-9 to TRBJ1-4; D unresolved. Sequenced: sorted CD4+, CD8+, or CD8+CD57+ T cells (not recorded which) from PBMCs. The CDR3 loop reads CASSLGAIEKLFF. The CDR3 coding sequence is TGTGCCAGCAGCTTAGGGGCGATTGAAAAACTGTTTTTT.